This T cell receptor (beta chain) was captured by sequencing in a study of blood T cell repertoires in COVID-19. Profiled with immunoSEQ multiplex PCR; TCRdb holds only in-frame clones, not every one. The table records some 350,000 clones, around four fifths of them present only once. From germline, CDR1 is MDHEN and CDR2 SYDVKM. V lost 5 bases, J lost 10 bases, and 7 bases stayed unmatched. This CDR3 has 12 residues. The receptor comes from a man aged 30-40 years with active or convalescent COVID-19. The chain has TRBV28 and TRBJ1-1; TRBD1 agrees at 7 bases. The sequencing input was peripheral blood. The CDR3 DNA sequence: TGTGCCAGCAGTACGGGACAGCTAAGAGCTTTCTTT. This gives the protein CASSTGQLRAFF.